Sequencing of this T cell receptor beta chain was carried out in a study of blood T cell repertoires in COVID-19. Sequenced by immunoSEQ multiplex PCR; TCRdb stores in-frame clones only, minus some. This sample has 150,000 or so clones, with roughly four fifths found just once. The CDR3 spans 14 residues. The ends lost 5 bases at V and 6 bases at J; junction bases unmatched: 8. Germline CDR1 and CDR2: WSHSY and SAAADI. The V call is TRBV10-2, the J call TRBJ1-2, with 8 bases identical to TRBD1. The receptor's source is a human donor with acute or convalescent COVID-19. The donor label of this sample is uncertain. The sample comprised peripheral blood. CDR3 coding DNA: TGCGCCAGCAGTTGGACAGGGAACTTGGATGGCTACACCTTC. Its protein product is CASSWTGNLDGYTF.